This T cell receptor beta chain comes out of a study of OX40 agonist ivuxolimab in advanced cancers. Across the whole study: Patients' therapy was ivuxolimab, an antibody that acts as an agonist of OX40 (CD134). At doses from 0.01 to 10 mg/kg, patients were given intravenous ivuxolimab every 2 weeks. Patients achieving partial responses numbered three: one hepatocellular carcinoma case and two cutaneous melanoma cases.

Details on this clone: What it binds is not known.

Clones were read by immunoSEQ multiplex PCR, and TCRdb kept only the in-frame ones, dropping some. Of about 86,000 clones in the sample, approximately 88% are singletons; the top ten hold approximately 1.5%. General study findings and limits: Partial responders treated at 0.1-3.0 mg/kg exhibited clonal expansion among the lowest measured.

V lost 8 bases to trimming and J lost 7 bases; unmatched junction nucleotides: 11. The CDR3 extends over 14 amino acids. The germline CDR1 and CDR2 sequences are MNHNS and SASEGT. The source was CD4+ or CD8+ T cells sorted from blood, collected in a trial of the OX40 agonist ivuxolimab. The chain employs TRBV6-1 and TRBJ2-5, with 9 bases identical to TRBD2. This sequence originates from an adult with an advanced solid tumor such as melanoma, head and neck, liver or kidney cancer. This CDR3 is CASRIAGDHGTQYF. CDR3 nucleotides: TGTGCCAGCCGTATAGCGGGAGATCACGGGACCCAGTACTTC.